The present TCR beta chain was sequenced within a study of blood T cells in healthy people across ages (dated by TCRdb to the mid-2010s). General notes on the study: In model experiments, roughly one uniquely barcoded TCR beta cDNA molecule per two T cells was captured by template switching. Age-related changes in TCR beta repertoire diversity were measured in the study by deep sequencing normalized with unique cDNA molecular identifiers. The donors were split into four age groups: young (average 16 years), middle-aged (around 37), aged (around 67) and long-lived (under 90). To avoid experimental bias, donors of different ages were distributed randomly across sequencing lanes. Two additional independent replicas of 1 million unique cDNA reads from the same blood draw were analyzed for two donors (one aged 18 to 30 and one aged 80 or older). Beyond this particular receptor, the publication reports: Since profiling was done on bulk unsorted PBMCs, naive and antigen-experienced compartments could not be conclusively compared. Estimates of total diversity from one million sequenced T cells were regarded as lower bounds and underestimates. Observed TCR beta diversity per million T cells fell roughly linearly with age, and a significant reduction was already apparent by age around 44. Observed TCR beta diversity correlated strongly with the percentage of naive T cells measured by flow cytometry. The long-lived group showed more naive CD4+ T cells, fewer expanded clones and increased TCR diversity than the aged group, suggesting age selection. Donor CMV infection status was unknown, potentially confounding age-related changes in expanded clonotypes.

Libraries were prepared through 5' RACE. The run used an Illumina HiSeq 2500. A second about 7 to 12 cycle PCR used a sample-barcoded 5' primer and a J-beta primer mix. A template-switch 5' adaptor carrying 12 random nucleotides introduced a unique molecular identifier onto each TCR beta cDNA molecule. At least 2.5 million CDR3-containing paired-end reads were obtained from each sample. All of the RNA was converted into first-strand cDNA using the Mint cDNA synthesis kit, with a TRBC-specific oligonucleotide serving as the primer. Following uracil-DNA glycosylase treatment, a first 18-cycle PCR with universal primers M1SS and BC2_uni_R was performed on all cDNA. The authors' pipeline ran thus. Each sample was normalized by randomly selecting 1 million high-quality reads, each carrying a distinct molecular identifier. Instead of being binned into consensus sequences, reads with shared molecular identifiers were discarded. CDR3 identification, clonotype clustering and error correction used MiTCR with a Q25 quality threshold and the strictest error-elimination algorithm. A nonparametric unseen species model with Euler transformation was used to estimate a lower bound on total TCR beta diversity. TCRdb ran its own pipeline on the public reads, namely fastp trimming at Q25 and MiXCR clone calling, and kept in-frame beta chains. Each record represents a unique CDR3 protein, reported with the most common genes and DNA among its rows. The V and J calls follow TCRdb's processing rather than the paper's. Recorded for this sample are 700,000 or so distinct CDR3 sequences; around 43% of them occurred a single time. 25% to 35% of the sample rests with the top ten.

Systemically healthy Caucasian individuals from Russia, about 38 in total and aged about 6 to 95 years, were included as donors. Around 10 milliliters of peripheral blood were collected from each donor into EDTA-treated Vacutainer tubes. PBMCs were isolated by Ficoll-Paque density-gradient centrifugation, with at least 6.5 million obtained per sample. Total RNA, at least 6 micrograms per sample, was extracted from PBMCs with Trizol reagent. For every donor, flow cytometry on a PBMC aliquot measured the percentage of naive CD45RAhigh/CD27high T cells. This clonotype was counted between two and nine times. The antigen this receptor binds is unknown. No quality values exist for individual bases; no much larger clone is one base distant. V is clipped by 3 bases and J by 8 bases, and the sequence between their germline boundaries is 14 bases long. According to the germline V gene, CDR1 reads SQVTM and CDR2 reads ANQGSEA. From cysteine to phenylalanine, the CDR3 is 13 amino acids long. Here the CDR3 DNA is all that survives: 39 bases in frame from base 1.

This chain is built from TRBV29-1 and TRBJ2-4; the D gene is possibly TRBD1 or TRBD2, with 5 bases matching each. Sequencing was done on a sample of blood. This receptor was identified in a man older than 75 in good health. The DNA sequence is TGCAGCGTTGACGGGACGACGGAGGACATTCAGTACTTC. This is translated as CSVDGTTEDIQYF.